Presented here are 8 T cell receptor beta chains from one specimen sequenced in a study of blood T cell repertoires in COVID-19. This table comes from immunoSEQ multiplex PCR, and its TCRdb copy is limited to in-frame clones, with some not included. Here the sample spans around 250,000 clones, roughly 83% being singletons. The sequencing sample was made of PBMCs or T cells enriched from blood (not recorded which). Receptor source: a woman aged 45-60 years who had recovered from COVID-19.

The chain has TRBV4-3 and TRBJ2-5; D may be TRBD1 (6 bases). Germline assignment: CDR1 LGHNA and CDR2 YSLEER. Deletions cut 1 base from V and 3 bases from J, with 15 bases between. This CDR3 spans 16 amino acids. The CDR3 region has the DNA TGCGCCAGCAGCCAAGCCCTAACAGGGCGGAAAGAGACCCAGTACTTC. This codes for CASSQALTGRKETQYF.

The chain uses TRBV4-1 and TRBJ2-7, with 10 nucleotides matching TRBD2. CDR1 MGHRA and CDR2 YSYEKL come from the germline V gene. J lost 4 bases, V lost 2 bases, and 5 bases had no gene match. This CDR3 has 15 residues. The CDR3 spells CASSQPASGSYEQYF. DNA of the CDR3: TGCGCCAGCAGCCAACCTGCTAGCGGGAGTTACGAGCAGTACTTC.

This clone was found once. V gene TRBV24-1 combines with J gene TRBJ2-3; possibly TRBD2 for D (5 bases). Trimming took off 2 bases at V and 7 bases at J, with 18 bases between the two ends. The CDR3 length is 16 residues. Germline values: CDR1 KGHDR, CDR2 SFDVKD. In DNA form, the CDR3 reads TGTGCCACCAGTGATTCGCCCCAGACCACGGGGAATACGCAGTATTTT. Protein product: CATSDSPQTTGNTQYF.

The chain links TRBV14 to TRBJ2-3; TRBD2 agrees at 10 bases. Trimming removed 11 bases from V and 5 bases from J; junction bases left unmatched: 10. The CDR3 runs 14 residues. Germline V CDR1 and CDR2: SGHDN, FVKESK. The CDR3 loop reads CAGHWSGGGDTQYF. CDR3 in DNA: TGTGCCGGTCATTGGAGCGGGGGGGGAGATACGCAGTATTTT.

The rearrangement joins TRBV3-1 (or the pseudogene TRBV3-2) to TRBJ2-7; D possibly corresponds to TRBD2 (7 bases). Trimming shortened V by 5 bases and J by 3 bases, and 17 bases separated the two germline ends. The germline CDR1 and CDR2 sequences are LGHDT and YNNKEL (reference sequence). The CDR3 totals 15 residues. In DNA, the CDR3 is TGTGCCAGCAGCAGAGGGGGACTATCTAACTACGAGCAGTACTTC. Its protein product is CASSRGGLSNYEQYF.

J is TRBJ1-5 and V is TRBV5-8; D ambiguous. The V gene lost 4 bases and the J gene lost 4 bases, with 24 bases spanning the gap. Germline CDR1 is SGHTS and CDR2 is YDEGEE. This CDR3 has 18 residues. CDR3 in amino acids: CASSTTPTPPDQNQPQHF. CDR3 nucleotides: TGTGCCAGCAGCACGACTCCGACCCCCCCGGATCAAAATCAGCCCCAGCATTTT.

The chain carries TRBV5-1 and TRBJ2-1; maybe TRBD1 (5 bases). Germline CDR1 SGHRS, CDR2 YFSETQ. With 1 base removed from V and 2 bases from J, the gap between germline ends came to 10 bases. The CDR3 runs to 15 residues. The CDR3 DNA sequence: TGCGCCAGCAGCTTGTTTCAGGGAACCTACAATGAGCAGTTCTTC. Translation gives CASSLFQGTYNEQFF.

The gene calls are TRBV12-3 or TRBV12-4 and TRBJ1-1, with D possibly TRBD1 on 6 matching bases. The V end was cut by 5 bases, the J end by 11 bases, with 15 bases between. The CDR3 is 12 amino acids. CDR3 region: CASSPLDRGAFF. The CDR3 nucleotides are TGTGCCAGCAGTCCCTTGGACAGAGGGGCTTTCTTT.